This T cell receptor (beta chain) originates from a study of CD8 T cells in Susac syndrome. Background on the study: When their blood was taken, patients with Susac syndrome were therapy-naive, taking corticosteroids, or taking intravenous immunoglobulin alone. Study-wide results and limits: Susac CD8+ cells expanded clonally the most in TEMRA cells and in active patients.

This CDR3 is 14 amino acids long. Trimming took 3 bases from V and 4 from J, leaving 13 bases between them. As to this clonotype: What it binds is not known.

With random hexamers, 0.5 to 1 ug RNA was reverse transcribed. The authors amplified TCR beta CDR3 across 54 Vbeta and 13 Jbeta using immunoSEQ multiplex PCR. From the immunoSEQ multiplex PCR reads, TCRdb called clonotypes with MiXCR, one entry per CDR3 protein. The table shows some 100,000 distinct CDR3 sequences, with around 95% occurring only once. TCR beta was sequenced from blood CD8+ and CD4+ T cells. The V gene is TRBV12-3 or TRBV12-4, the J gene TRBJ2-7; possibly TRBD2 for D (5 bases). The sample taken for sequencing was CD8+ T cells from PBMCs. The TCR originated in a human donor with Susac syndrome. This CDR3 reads CASSFGETKYEQYF. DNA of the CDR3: TGTGCCAGCAGTTTTGGGGAGACGAAGTACGAGCAGTACTTC.